This TCR beta chain was sequenced in a study of blood T cell repertoires in COVID-19. Study-wide context: The United States, Italy and Spain were the sources of the acute and convalescent COVID-19 samples.

Participants, roughly 18 to 90 years old, spanned about 26 US areas. Participant-reported clinical history was the basis for cohort assignment. CDR3 size: 11 residues. Looked up from germline, CDR1 is SQVTM and CDR2 is ANQGSEA. V was cut by 3 bases and J by 5 bases, with 8 bases left in between. Original data processing: How many nucleated cells were present was estimated from reference gene primer amplification. Only in-frame clones appear in the TCRdb table, and some are missing; sequencing was by immunoSEQ multiplex PCR. That table is the source of V, J and clone size, and D and trimming were worked out from the DNA. Here the sample spans under 300,000 clones, approximately 84% being singletons. About this clone: Other DNA sequences in this sample translate to the same CDR3.

The J gene is TRBJ2-7, the V gene TRBV29-1; weak D call: TRBD2 (5 bases). Sequencing used PBMCs or T cells enriched from blood (not recorded which). The clonotype comes from a man in his forties or fifties who had recovered from COVID-19. Written as DNA, the CDR3 is TGCAGCGTTGATCGGGGTCACGAGCAGTACTTC. It specifies CSVDRGHEQYF.